The sequence of this T cell receptor beta chain was determined in a study of preoperative IRX-2 immunotherapy in early breast cancer. Deletions cut 5 bases from V and 0 bases from J, with 19 bases between. CDR3 length equals 18 residues. Germline values: CDR1 SGHTA, CDR2 FQGNSA. This table comes from immunoSEQ multiplex PCR, and its TCRdb copy is limited to in-frame clones, with some not included. The sample has more than 25,000 clones, roughly 90% seen once; the top ten hold 9.5% to 10%. Treatment: preoperative locoregional IRX-2 cytokine immunotherapy. Samples came from a phase Ib trial of preoperative locoregional IRX-2 cytokine immunotherapy.

The sample was acquired from a patient treated with IRX-2 immunotherapy. The V call is TRBV7-2, the J call TRBJ2-2; D may correspond to TRBD1 or TRBD2 (5 bases each). This receptor was taken from a human donor with breast cancer. The CDR3 loop reads CASSRATGPFANTGELFF. Written as DNA, the CDR3 is TGTGCCAGCAGCCGCGCTACGGGACCGTTCGCGAACACCGGGGAGCTGTTTTTT.